This TCR beta chain came from a study of circulating and synovial CD4+ cells in juvenile arthritis. Overall study findings and caveats: Diversity here was lower than in bulk blood CD4 cells. These blood cells shared more CDR3 sequences with synovium than bulk blood.

Profiled with immunoSEQ multiplex PCR; TCRdb holds only in-frame clones, not every one. Among 30,000 to 40,000 clones listed, over 95% were seen once. Germline loops: CDR1 SSHAT, CDR2 FNYEAQ (reference sequence). V was pared by 5 bases and J by 5 bases, with 10 bases of the junction left unmatched. The CDR3 is 15 amino acids. For this clone: Its antigen is undetermined.

Source material: CD4+ T cells from blood. V and J are TRBV7-7 and TRBJ2-5; TRBD2 matches 8 bases. The TCR originated in a human donor with juvenile idiopathic arthritis. CDR3 sequence reads: CASSVTGTGGETQYF. Here the CDR3 DNA reads TGTGCCAGCAGCGTAACCGGGACGGGGGGGGAGACCCAGTACTTC. The full variable domain, in which reference TRBV7-7 and TRBJ2-5 provide the parts outside the CDR3, is GAGVSQSPRYKVTKRGQDVTLRCDPISSHATLYWYQQALGQGPEFLTYFNYEAQPDKSGLPSDRFSAERPEGSISTLTIQRTEQRDSAMYRCASSVTGTGGETQYFGPGTRLLVL.